This TCR beta chain was sequenced in a study of monozygotic twins with cystic fibrosis. As to this clone: The antigen remains unidentified.

Generated by immunoSEQ multiplex PCR, the TCRdb table keeps only in-frame clones and is missing some. The sample holds some 32,000 clones, 95% to 98% seen once. CDR3 size: 14 residues. CDR1 and CDR2 from the germline V gene are SGHNT and YYREEE (reference sequence). Trimming left V 3 bases short and J 2 bases short, with 11 bases between. Whole-study findings and limits: Monozygotic CF twins shared more identical nucleotide clonotypes than unrelated patients. Age, concordance and disease severity did not associate with shared CDR3 numbers.

The sample was blood. This chain links TRBV5-4 with TRBJ1-1; D unclear. The clonotype was recovered from a girl aged 2-10 years with cystic fibrosis. The CDR3 spells CASSSNRQNTEAFF. CDR3 DNA: TGTGCCAGCAGCTCAAATCGACAAAACACTGAAGCTTTCTTT.